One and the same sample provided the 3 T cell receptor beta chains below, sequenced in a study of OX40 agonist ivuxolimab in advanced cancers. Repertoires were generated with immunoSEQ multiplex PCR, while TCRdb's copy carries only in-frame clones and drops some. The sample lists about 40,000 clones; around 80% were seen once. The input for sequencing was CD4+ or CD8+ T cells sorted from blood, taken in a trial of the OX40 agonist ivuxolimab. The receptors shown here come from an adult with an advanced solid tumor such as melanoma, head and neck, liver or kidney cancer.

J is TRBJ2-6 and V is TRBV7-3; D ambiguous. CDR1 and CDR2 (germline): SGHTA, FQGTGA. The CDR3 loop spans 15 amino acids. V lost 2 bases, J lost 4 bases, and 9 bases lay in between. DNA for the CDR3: TGTGCCAGCAGCTTAGGGTTGTCAGGGGCCAACGTCCTGACTTTC. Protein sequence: CASSLGLSGANVLTF.

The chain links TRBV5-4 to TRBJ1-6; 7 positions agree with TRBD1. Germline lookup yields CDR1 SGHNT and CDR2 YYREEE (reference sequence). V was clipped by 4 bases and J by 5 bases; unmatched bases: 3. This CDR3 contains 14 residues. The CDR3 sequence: CASSRTGDNSPLHF. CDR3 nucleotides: TGTGCCAGCAGCCGTACAGGGGATAATTCACCCCTCCACTTT.

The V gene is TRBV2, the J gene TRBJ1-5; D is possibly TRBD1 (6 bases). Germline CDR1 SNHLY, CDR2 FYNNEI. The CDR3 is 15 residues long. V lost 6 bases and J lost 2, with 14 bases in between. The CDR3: CASSLTGSGNQPQHF. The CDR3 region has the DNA TGTGCCAGCAGCCTTACAGGGTCGGGCAATCAGCCCCAGCATTTT.